What follows is one T cell receptor (beta chain) and its context. Its antigen is as yet unknown. The data derive from a study of cytomegalovirus exposure and HLA in healthy donors. V lost 5 bases and J lost 1, with 11 bases in between. The CDR3 totals 14 residues. Germline-derived CDR1 and CDR2 are MNHEY and SMNVEV (reference sequence). The study ran its PCR with 60 Vbeta and 13 Jbeta primers. The assay was immunoSEQ multiplex PCR, and TCRdb's table has in-frame clones only and misses some. The sample shows 90,000 to 120,000 clones, 65% to 75% of them seen only once. Findings and caveats of the study: Earlier analysis yielded a pattern in which most TCR beta V segments were productive about 87% or about 30% of the time.

V is TRBV27 and J is TRBJ2-5, with D possibly matching TRBD1 (5 bases). Sequencing was carried out using PBMCs. This receptor was taken from a man aged 35-49 years in good health and CMV-seropositive. CDR3 DNA: TGTGCCAGCAGTGTTAGGGGTACCCAAGAGACCCAGTACTTC. As protein: CASSVRGTQETQYF.